The clone carrying this T cell receptor (beta chain) has at least ten counts. This specimen comes from a study of T-cell reconstitution after alpha-beta-depleted transplantation in children. Unique molecular identifiers were incorporated during preparation of the TCRbeta library. MiXCR was run by TCRdb on the PCR reads, yielding one entry per CDR3 protein. The sample records 670,000 or so distinct CDR3 sequences, about an eighth being singletons. The V gene's germline CDR1 is MNHEY and CDR2 SVGEGT. V was trimmed by 2 bases and J by 4 bases, leaving 16 bases between them. CDR3 size: 16 residues. The V and J genes are TRBV6-2 or TRBV6-3 and TRBJ2-3, with TRBD2 as a possible D gene (5 bases). The sample here was PBMCs, taken before TCRalphabeta/CD19-depleted stem cell transplant. The TCR originated in a girl aged 2-9 years with congenital amegakaryocytic thrombocytopenia, due to receive a stem cell transplant. The CDR3 region has the DNA TGTGCCAGCAGTTACACAAGCGGCTTATGGCCAGATACGCAGTATTTT. Translating it yields CASSYTSGLWPDTQYF.